These 32 T cell receptor beta chains were all obtained from the same sample, sequenced in a study of T-cell memory formation after mild COVID-19. TCRdb used MiXCR to reprocess the 5' RACE reads, holding one entry per CDR3 protein. The data contain about 60,000 distinct CDR3 sequences, less than 15% of them singletons. The material sequenced was PBMCs or a T cell subset sorted from them (not recorded which). Receptors were obtained from a man between 18 and 35 years old who had mild COVID-19 (a few samples of this study predate the infection). Cell type and time point are not known.

This clonotype has at least ten counts. The rearrangement joins TRBV6-1 to TRBJ2-7; 7 bases line up with TRBD1. This CDR3 spans 16 amino acids. V gave up 1 base and J gave up 0 bases; unmatched junction bases: 6. Germline loops: CDR1 MNHNS, CDR2 SASEGT. CDR3 loop: CASSEEAGDSSYEQYF. CDR3 bases: TGTGCCAGCAGTGAAGAGGCAGGGGACAGCTCCTACGAGCAGTACTTC.

The chain combines TRBV20-1 with TRBJ1-1, with a possible D match to TRBD1 (6 bases). Germline CDR1 is DFQATT and CDR2 is SNEGSKA (reference sequence). CDR3 size: 14 residues. Trimming stripped 3 bases from V and 1 base from J, with 12 bases between. DNA of the CDR3: TGCAGTGCTAGGGAGGGGGGTCGGAACACTGAAGCTTTCTTT. Protein sequence: CSAREGGRNTEAFF.

This clonotype has just a few counts. The chain combines TRBV13 with TRBJ2-7; 12 nucleotides match TRBD1. CDR3 size: 14 residues. V trimming: 4 bases; J trimming: 10 bases; junction bases outside the gene matches: 8. From germline, CDR1 is PRHDT and CDR2 FYEKMQ (reference sequence). The DNA of the CDR3 is TGTGCCAGCAGCTACCCGGGACAGGGGGCATTCCAGTACTTC. This translates into CASSYPGQGAFQYF.

The chain couples TRBV11-1 to TRBJ2-7; either TRBD1 or TRBD2 may fit D (5 bases each). Looked up from germline, CDR1 is SGHAT and CDR2 is FQDESV (reference sequence). This CDR3 region has 15 residues. Trimming removed 5 bases at V and 3 bases at J, with 17 bases between. CDR3 in DNA: TGTGCCAGCAGCGTGGGGCGGGCGGGCTACTACGAGCAGTACGTC. This gives the protein CASSVGRAGYYEQYV.

The rearrangement joins TRBV20-1 to TRBJ1-1, with 7 positions matching TRBD1. J lost 2 bases, V lost 5 bases, and 8 bases had no gene match. Germline V gene sequence: CDR1 DFQATT, CDR2 SNEGSKA (reference sequence). The CDR3 loop spans 14 amino acids. The CDR3 spells CSAAQGQVNTEAFF. CDR3 DNA: TGCAGTGCTGCCCAAGGACAGGTTAACACTGAAGCTTTCTTT.

Ten or more counts support this clonotype. The chain joins TRBV7-8 to TRBJ1-2, with TRBD1 identical over 7 bases. Germline loops: CDR1 SGHVS, CDR2 FQNEAQ. The V gene end was trimmed by 5 bases and the J gene end by 10 bases; junction bases not matched to a gene: 4. CDR3 length equals 11 residues. The CDR3 DNA reads TGTGCCAGCAGCGGGACAGCGGCCTACACCTTC. Translated: CASSGTAAYTF.

This clonotype was detected ten times or more. V usage is TRBV29-1 and J usage is TRBJ2-6; D unclear. V was clipped by 6 bases and J by 0 bases, with 6 bases between them. The CDR3 sequence is 13 residues long. Germline assignment: CDR1 SQVTM and CDR2 ANQGSEA. CDR3 amino acids: CSVALSGANVLTF. CDR3 coding DNA: TGCAGCGTGGCTCTCTCTGGGGCCAACGTCCTGACTTTC.

This clonotype came up a few times. The chain has TRBV3-1 and TRBJ2-1; TRBD2 agrees at 8 bases. The CDR3 runs to 15 residues. Germline CDR1 reads LGHDT; CDR2 reads YNNKEL (reference sequence). J lost 6 bases, V lost 0 bases, and 4 bases had no gene match. The DNA for the CDR3 is TGTGCCAGCAGCCAAGAGATCGGGGGGGCCAATGAGCAGTTCTTC. It yields the protein CASSQEIGGANEQFF.

The chain employs TRBV7-2 and TRBJ2-3; TRBD2 might be the D (5 bases). This CDR3 has 14 amino acids. Trimming removed 4 bases from V and 2 bases from J, with 10 bases in between. CDR1 SGHTA and CDR2 FQGNSA come from the germline V gene. The CDR3 coding sequence is TGTGCCAGCAGCTCGAGGGCTACCACAGATACGCAGTATTTT. This sequence encodes CASSSRATTDTQYF.

This clonotype showed up just a few times. The rearrangement uses TRBV7-2 and TRBJ2-5; 7 bases line up with TRBD2. Germline CDR1 reads SGHTA; CDR2 reads FQGNSA. Trimming at V came to 1 base and at J to 1 base, leaving 9 bases not matched to a gene. This CDR3 spans 17 amino acids. CDR3 sequence (DNA): TGTGCCAGCAGCTTAGGGGCCAAGCGGGGAGTCCAAGAGACCCAGTACTTC. Translating gives CASSLGAKRGVQETQYF.

This clonotype turned up a few times. The chain has TRBV4-2 and TRBJ2-2, with D possibly being TRBD1 (6 bases). Germline loops: CDR1 LGHNA, CDR2 YNFKEQ. The ends were cut back, 4 bases at V and 7 bases at J, with 13 bases in the middle. The CDR3 spans 14 residues. CDR3 sequence: CASSLGTTNGELFF. For the CDR3, the DNA is TGTGCCAGCAGCCTCGGGACAACGAACGGGGAGCTGTTTTTT.

This clonotype showed up many times. The chain links TRBV5-1 to TRBJ2-1; D uncertain. The germline CDR1 and CDR2 sequences are SGHRS and YFSETQ. Trimming removed 0 bases from V and 2 bases from J, with 9 bases in between. The CDR3 length is 15 residues. Written as DNA, the CDR3 is TGCGCCAGCAGCTTGGATCCTATGACCTACAATGAGCAGTTCTTC. Translation gives CASSLDPMTYNEQFF.

The J gene is TRBJ2-5, the V gene TRBV9; weak D call: TRBD1 (5 bases). There are 13 residues in the CDR3. CDR1 SGDLS and CDR2 YYNGEE come from the germline V gene. Trimming pared 3 bases from V and 5 bases from J, leaving 11 bases between. The CDR3, as DNA: TGTGCCAGCAGCGCACAGGTGGGGGAGACCCAGTACTTC. Protein: CASSAQVGETQYF.

DNA of the CDR3: TGCGCCAGCAGCCTCAGGACGGAGAACACTGAAGCTTTCTTT. It yields the protein CASSLRTENTEAFF. The chain carries TRBV4-1 and TRBJ1-1; D is undetermined. V was trimmed by 4 bases and J by 1 base, leaving 10 bases between them. Germline CDR1 MGHRA, CDR2 YSYEKL. The CDR3 runs 14 residues.

This clonotype was seen only a few times. V is TRBV10-2 and J is TRBJ2-7, with 8 bases identical to TRBD2. This CDR3 region has 14 residues. Per germline, CDR1 WSHSY and CDR2 SAAADI. J lost 4 bases, V lost 6 bases, and 8 bases had no gene match. CDR3 bases: TGCGCCAGCAGCCCAGCGGGGGCTGCGTACGAGCAGTACTTC. Translating gives CASSPAGAAYEQYF.

This clonotype is labeled medium-sized (0.01 to 0.1%). The chain is built from TRBV7-2 and TRBJ2-1; a possible D gene is TRBD2 (6 bases). This CDR3 is 16 amino acids long. V was cut by 4 bases and J by 4 bases, with 17 bases left in between. Germline assignment: CDR1 SGHTA and CDR2 FQGNSA. Here the CDR3 reads CASSSNMWGGYNEQFF. The CDR3 DNA sequence: TGTGCCAGCAGCTCGAATATGTGGGGAGGATACAATGAGCAGTTCTTC.

In its sample, this clonotype was seen a few times. The chain joins TRBV12-3 or TRBV12-4 to TRBJ1-4; maybe TRBD1 (6 bases). V was pared by 6 bases and J by 8 bases, with 16 bases between. This CDR3 spans 14 amino acids. The CDR3 DNA follows: TGTGCCAGCAGCTCTACTACAGGGAACGAAAAACTGTTTTTT. Translation gives CASSSTTGNEKLFF.

In its sample, this clonotype was seen a few times. This chain connects TRBV5-6 to TRBJ2-5; D perhaps matches TRBD2 (6 bases). The CDR3 totals 14 residues. Deletions cut 5 bases from V and 0 bases from J, with 11 bases between. The germline V gene has CDR1 SGHDT and CDR2 YYEEEE. CDR3 amino acids: CASSRRDYQETQYF. CDR3 bases: TGTGCCAGCAGTCGCCGGGACTACCAAGAGACCCAGTACTTC.

The chain recombines TRBV10-3 with TRBJ2-3; D is unresolved. Germline V gives CDR1 ENHRY, CDR2 SYGVKD. Trimming stripped 2 bases from V and 4 bases from J, with 13 bases between. The CDR3 loop spans 15 amino acids. The CDR3 DNA reads TGTGCCATCAGTGAGCCGGACCTCCCAGCAGATACGCAGTATTTT. Translation: CAISEPDLPADTQYF.

This clonotype was picked up one time. V and J are TRBV3-1 and TRBJ2-1; the match to TRBD2 covers 7 bases. Germline CDR1 reads LGHDT; CDR2 reads YNNKEL (reference sequence). V trimming: 1 base; J trimming: 4 bases; junction bases outside the gene matches: 7. The CDR3 runs to 16 residues. The chain's CDR3 is CASSQVERGYYNEQFF. In nucleotides, the CDR3 is TGTGCCAGCAGCCAAGTGGAGCGGGGATATTACAATGAGCAGTTCTTC.

This clonotype was recorded at least ten times. The chain carries TRBV12-3 or TRBV12-4 and TRBJ2-3; 7 bases align to TRBD2. The CDR3 totals 14 residues. Losses at the gene ends were 6 bases for V and 2 bases for J; bases not matched to a gene: 5. CDR3 amino acids: CASSPGTTTDTQYF. CDR3 in DNA: TGTGCCAGCAGCCCCGGGACTACCACAGATACGCAGTATTTT.

This clonotype has a count of ten or more. The genes are TRBV27 and TRBJ2-3; 10 bases align to TRBD2. Germline CDR1 reads MNHEY; CDR2 reads SMNVEV (reference sequence). Unmatched junction bases numbered 9, after V lost 2 bases and J lost 7 bases. The CDR3 is made up of 16 amino acids. The CDR3 DNA reads TGTGCCAGCAGTTTAAATCCAGCGGGGGGGCCAAATACGCAGTATTTT. It specifies CASSLNPAGGPNTQYF.

The CDR3 loop reads CSVRARGEYNEQFF. DNA of the CDR3: TGCAGCGTTAGGGCCAGGGGGGAATACAATGAGCAGTTCTTC. This chain connects TRBV29-1 to TRBJ2-1; D is perhaps TRBD1 (7 bases). This CDR3 comprises 14 residues. Trimming removed 5 bases from V and 4 bases from J, with 15 bases in between. The germline V gene has CDR1 SQVTM and CDR2 ANQGSEA.

This clonotype was observed a few times. This chain connects TRBV6-1 to TRBJ1-5; the match to TRBD1 covers 8 bases. The CDR3 loop spans 15 amino acids. CDR1 is MNHNS, CDR2 SASEGT, per germline. The V gene end was trimmed by 6 bases and the J gene end by 1 base; junction bases not matched to a gene: 5. In DNA form, the CDR3 reads TGTGCCAGCAGCGGTACAGGGGGAAGCAATCAGCCCCAGCATTTT. The encoded protein is CASSGTGGSNQPQHF.

The chain employs TRBV15 and TRBJ2-3, with a tentative D call TRBD1 (6 bases). The germline CDR1 and CDR2 sequences are LNHNV and YYDKDF (reference sequence). The CDR3 length is 14 residues. The V gene lost 1 base and the J gene lost 6 bases, with 11 bases spanning the gap. The CDR3 DNA sequence: TGTGCCACCAGCAGAGGCCAGGGGTTGGATACGCAGTATTTT. It is translated as CATSRGQGLDTQYF.

There are a few counts of this clonotype. The V and J genes are TRBV5-6 and TRBJ1-2; TRBD1 might be the D (5 bases). CDR3 size: 13 residues. Trimming removed 1 base from V and 2 bases from J, with 6 bases in between. CDR1 is SGHDT, CDR2 YYEEEE, per germline. CDR3 sequence (DNA): TGTGCCAGCAGCTTGTGGGGGAACTATGGCTACACCTTC. This translates into CASSLWGNYGYTF.

The chain recombines TRBV3-1 with TRBJ1-2; D possibly corresponds to TRBD1 (5 bases). From germline, CDR1 is LGHDT and CDR2 YNNKEL (reference sequence). Trimming cost V 0 bases and J 4 bases, with 12 bases left between them. The CDR3 is 15 amino acids. CDR3 region: CASSQDLDRIYGYTF. CDR3 nucleotides: TGTGCCAGCAGCCAAGATCTTGACAGAATCTATGGCTACACCTTC.

This clonotype has only a few counts. The chain links TRBV2 to TRBJ1-2; TRBD1 might be the D (6 bases). This CDR3 is 15 amino acids long. V was clipped by 6 bases and J by 2 bases, with 16 bases between them. Germline loops: CDR1 SNHLY, CDR2 FYNNEI. CDR3 in DNA: TGTGCCAGCAGAGATATGGGGGGGGCGAACTATGGCTACACCTTC. Translated: CASRDMGGANYGYTF.

This clonotype was seen only a few times. The genes are TRBV7-2 and TRBJ1-1, with TRBD1 as a possible D gene (5 bases). This CDR3 is built from 14 residues. The V gene lost 4 bases and the J gene lost 8 bases, with 17 bases spanning the gap. From germline, CDR1 is SGHTA and CDR2 FQGNSA. CDR3 amino acids: CASSWSAEWTEAFF. CDR3 nucleotide sequence: TGTGCCAGCAGCTGGTCTGCGGAGTGGACAGAAGCTTTCTTT.

This clonotype occurred a few times. V usage is TRBV5-4 and J usage is TRBJ1-3; D is unresolved. CDR3 length equals 14 residues. Germline CDR1 is SGHNT and CDR2 is YYREEE (reference sequence). Between the trimmed V and J ends, which lost 2 bases and 3 bases, there was a span of 9 bases. The CDR3 sequence is CASSFGPGGNTIYF. The CDR3 DNA follows: TGTGCCAGCAGCTTCGGACCTGGTGGAAACACCATATATTTT.

The gene calls are TRBV9 and TRBJ2-3; D might be TRBD2 (6 bases). CDR3 length: 14 residues. V shed 1 base and J shed 5 bases, with 11 bases lying between them. In germline, CDR1 is SGDLS, CDR2 YYNGEE. CDR3 loop: CASSVRRGVDTQYF. The CDR3 coding sequence is TGTGCCAGCAGCGTACGGCGCGGGGTAGATACGCAGTATTTT. Together with reference TRBV9 and TRBJ2-3, the CDR3 gives the full variable domain: DSGVTQTPKHLITATGQRVTLRCSPRSGDLSVYWYQQSLDQGLQFLIQYYNGEERAKGNILERFSAQQFPDLHSELNLSSLELGDSALYFCASSVRRGVDTQYFGPGTRLTVL.

This clonotype has only a few counts. The chain links TRBV5-1 to TRBJ1-2, with D perhaps matching TRBD1 (5 bases). The germline V gene encodes CDR1 SGHRS and CDR2 YFSETQ. V dropped 2 bases and J dropped 5 bases, with 10 bases sitting between them. The CDR3 runs to 13 residues. CDR3 protein: CASSLLQEYGYTF. The CDR3 region has the DNA TGCGCCAGCAGCTTACTACAGGAATATGGCTACACCTTC.